This entry lists 23 T cell receptor beta chains sequenced from one sample in a study of Tregs in tolerant kidney transplant recipients. The data were produced by immunoSEQ multiplex PCR, yet TCRdb's version contains in-frame clones alone and is incomplete. The sample holds tens of thousands of clones, 82% seen once. These receptors' antigens are unknown. The sample taken for sequencing was Tregs from blood cultured with allogeneic cells. Source of these receptors: a human donor in good health.

The chain recombines TRBV30 with TRBJ2-3; D is ambiguous. Between the trimmed V and J ends, which lost 0 bases and 6 bases, there was a span of 7 bases. The CDR3 loop spans 12 amino acids. The germline V gene encodes CDR1 GTSNPN and CDR2 SVGIG (reference sequence). CDR3 amino acids: CAWSVRVDTQYF. The CDR3 DNA is TGTGCCTGGAGTGTACGGGTGGATACGCAGTATTTT.

V is TRBV5-1 and J is TRBJ2-7; tentatively, D is TRBD1 or TRBD2 (5 bases each). CDR1 is SGHRS and CDR2 is YFSETQ in the germline V gene. V shed 0 bases and J shed 8 bases, with 9 bases lying between them. The CDR3 spans 12 residues. The DNA for the CDR3 is TGCGCCAGCAGCTTGGTGGGGGTGCAGCAGTACTTC. This gives the protein CASSLVGVQQYF.

The CDR3 DNA is TGTGCCAGCAGTTTCGTAGAGACCCAGTACTTC. Residues: CASSFVETQYF. The rearrangement links TRBV27 to TRBJ2-5; no clear D. Germline CDR1 and CDR2: MNHEY and SMNVEV (reference sequence). The CDR3 is 11 residues long. V shed 3 bases and J shed 4 bases, with 3 bases lying between them.

The chain is built from TRBV6-6 and TRBJ1-3; D gene uncertain. Per germline, CDR1 MNHNY and CDR2 SVGAGI (reference sequence). This CDR3 has 13 amino acids. V shed 3 bases and J shed 0 bases, with 3 bases lying between them. CDR3 DNA: TGTGCCAGCAGTTATCCCTCTGGAAACACCATATATTTT. It is translated as CASSYPSGNTIYF.

The J gene is TRBJ2-6, the V gene TRBV5-5; D is ambiguous. The CDR3 contains 14 residues. Germline assignment: CDR1 SGHKS and CDR2 YYEKEE (reference sequence). V was pared by 3 bases and J by 7 bases, with 11 bases between. This CDR3 reads CASSSDLRANVLTF. The CDR3 nucleotides read TGTGCCAGCAGCTCTGACCTACGTGCCAACGTCCTGACTTTC.

The J gene is TRBJ2-5, the V gene TRBV5-1; 8 bases agree with TRBD2. The germline V gene has CDR1 SGHRS and CDR2 YFSETQ. The CDR3 runs 14 residues. V shed 1 base, J shed 3 bases, and the junction held 2 bases outside the gene matches. CDR3 sequence: CASSLTSGEETQYF. CDR3 nucleotide sequence: TGCGCCAGCAGCTTGACTAGCGGAGAAGAGACCCAGTACTTC.

CDR3 nucleotide sequence: TGTGCCAGCAGTTACGGATCGCCAGGCAATGAGCAGTTCTTC. It translates to CASSYGSPGNEQFF. The chain links TRBV6-5 to TRBJ2-1; no clear D. Germline loops: CDR1 MNHEY, CDR2 SVGAGI. This CDR3 spans 14 amino acids. V was clipped by 2 bases and J by 6 bases, with 11 bases between them.

This clone was found once. The V call is TRBV7-2, the J call TRBJ2-5; possibly TRBD1 or TRBD2 for D (5 bases each). The CDR3 runs 15 residues. Trimming stripped 3 bases from V and 2 bases from J, with 13 bases between. Looked up from germline, CDR1 is SGHTA and CDR2 is FQGNSA. CDR3 sequence (DNA): TGTGCCAGCAGCTTCGGGGCAAGCGGTCAAGAGACCCAGTACTTC. It is translated as CASSFGASGQETQYF.

This clone was counted a few times. This chain links TRBV19 with TRBJ1-5; 9 bases align to TRBD1. Germline trimming cut 4 bases from V and 4 bases from J; bases unmatched to any gene: 2. Germline lookup yields CDR1 LNHDA and CDR2 SQIVND (reference sequence). The CDR3 runs 14 residues. The CDR3 spells CASSTGQGNQPQHF. In DNA, the CDR3 is TGTGCCAGTAGTACCGGACAGGGGAATCAGCCCCAGCATTTT.

The chain combines TRBV10-3 with TRBJ1-2, with D uncertain. Germline V lookup: CDR1 ENHRY, CDR2 SYGVKD. The CDR3 is 12 residues long. Trimming left V 2 bases short and J 6 bases short, with 7 bases between. The CDR3 nucleotides are TGTGCCATCAGTGAGGCTCTTCATGGCTACACCTTC. It yields the protein CAISEALHGYTF.

The rearrangement uses TRBV18 and TRBJ2-7; tentatively, D is TRBD1 (6 bases). The CDR3 extends over 14 amino acids. V lost 3 bases, J lost 2 bases, and 11 bases lay in between. Germline V gene lookup returns CDR1 KGHSH and CDR2 LQKENI. CDR3 coding DNA: TGTGCCAGCTCACCGGGGGCAGAGACCTACGAGCAGTACTTC. Protein sequence: CASSPGAETYEQYF.

The V call is TRBV27, the J call TRBJ1-2; D not certain. Trimming took off 2 bases at V and 3 bases at J, with 7 bases between the two ends. The CDR3 length is 13 residues. The V gene's germline CDR1 is MNHEY and CDR2 SMNVEV (reference sequence). The CDR3 region has the DNA TGTGCCAGCAGTTTAAAGGTCGACTATGGCTACACCTTC. Protein: CASSLKVDYGYTF.

J is TRBJ2-6 and V is TRBV8-2; TRBD2 is the table's D call, not checked against the DNA. TRBV8-2 is a pseudogene segment. The CDR3 extends over 13 amino acids. In nucleotides, the CDR3 is TGTGGCACGCTTGTAAGGATAACACAAAGTCGGGCTTTC. Protein sequence: CGTLVRITQSRAF.

The chain has TRBV11-2 and TRBJ2-3; D is unresolved. This CDR3 is 16 amino acids long. Between the trimmed V and J ends, which lost 2 bases and 2 bases, there was a span of 14 bases. Germline-derived CDR1 and CDR2 are SGHAT and FQNNGV. The CDR3: CASSLRRSVNTDTQYF. The CDR3 coding sequence is TGTGCCAGCAGCTTACGCCGATCCGTGAACACAGATACGCAGTATTTT.

V is TRBV5-1 and J is TRBJ1-2, with TRBD1 identical over 9 bases. V gave up 9 bases and J gave up 7 bases; unmatched junction bases: 19. Germline V gives CDR1 SGHRS, CDR2 YFSETQ. There are 16 residues in the CDR3. DNA for the CDR3: TGCGCCACCTGGATAACACCGGGACAGGGTCCTCTTGGCTACACCTTC. Residues: CATWITPGQGPLGYTF.

The chain is built from TRBV5-1 and TRBJ1-2; maybe TRBD1 (5 bases). Germline V gene data show CDR1 as SGHRS and CDR2 as YFSETQ. The CDR3 loop spans 12 amino acids. V was shortened by 0 bases and J by 8 bases, with 8 bases between the two germline ends. CDR3 DNA sequence: TGCGCCAGCAGCTTGGGCAGGGAAGGCTACACCTTC. As protein: CASSLGREGYTF. Filled out from reference TRBV5-1 and TRBJ1-2, the complete variable domain reads KAGVTQTPRYLIKTRGQQVTLSCSPISGHRSVSWYQQTPGQGLQFLFEYFSETQRNKGNFPGRFSGRQFSNSRSEMNVSTLELGDSALYLCASSLGREGYTFGSGTRLTVV.

V gene TRBV7-8 combines with J gene TRBJ2-7, with TRBD2 matching over 12 bases. The CDR3 has 20 amino acids. Germline CDR1 SGHVS, CDR2 FQNEAQ. The J segment lost 2 bases and the V segment lost 4 bases, leaving 18 bases of the junction unmatched. CDR3 protein: CASSWRSGTNPSGGAYEQYF. For the CDR3, the DNA is TGTGCCAGCAGCTGGAGGTCGGGGACCAACCCTAGCGGGGGGGCCTACGAGCAGTACTTC.

The chain links TRBV6-1 to TRBJ1-1; weak D call: TRBD1 (5 bases). This CDR3 contains 15 residues. Germline V gene sequence: CDR1 MNHNS, CDR2 SASEGT. Trimming took 4 bases from V and 4 from J, leaving 16 bases between them. CDR3 coding DNA: TGTGCCAGCAGTGTAGCGGCCAGGGTTAGCACTGAAGCTTTCTTT. Residues: CASSVAARVSTEAFF.

The V gene is TRBV14, the J gene TRBJ2-7, with D possibly being TRBD1 or TRBD2 (5 bases each). CDR1 SGHDN and CDR2 FVKESK come from the germline V gene. The CDR3 loop spans 16 amino acids. V gave up 4 bases and J gave up 3 bases, with 19 bases separating them. CDR3 in DNA: TGTGCCAGCAGCCCCCGTTTGGGGGACCAATTCTACGAGCAGTACTTC. This sequence encodes CASSPRLGDQFYEQYF.

The J gene is TRBJ2-7, the V gene TRBV6-6, with D possibly TRBD1 on 6 matching bases. V was cut by 6 bases and J by 4 bases, with 10 bases left in between. The CDR3 has 12 amino acids. The germline gives CDR1 MNHNY, CDR2 SVGAGI (reference sequence). As DNA, the CDR3 is TGTGCCAGCAGCCATACAGGGTACGAGCAGTACTTC. This codes for CASSHTGYEQYF.

This chain uses TRBV6-6 with TRBJ1-6, with unresolved D. The CDR3 contains 12 residues. Per the germline V gene, CDR1 is MNHNY and CDR2 is SVGAGI (reference sequence). V dropped 2 bases and J dropped 7 bases, with 3 bases sitting between them. In nucleotides, the CDR3 is TGTGCCAGCAGTTACCAAAATTCACCCCTCCACTTT. This codes for CASSYQNSPLHF.

This clone was observed a handful of times. The J gene is TRBJ1-4, the V gene TRBV6-1; 7 bases match TRBD1. V trimming: 6 bases; J trimming: 7 bases; junction bases outside the gene matches: 5. In germline, CDR1 is MNHNS, CDR2 SASEGT. The CDR3 consists of 13 residues. CDR3 bases: TGTGCCAGCAGGGTGACAGGGATTGAAAAACTGTTTTTT. Residues: CASRVTGIEKLFF.

The gene calls are TRBV7-2 and TRBJ2-7, with D possibly TRBD2 on 5 matching bases. The V end was cut by 5 bases, the J end by 7 bases, with 18 bases between. CDR1 is SGHTA, CDR2 FQGNSA, per germline. The CDR3 consists of 14 residues. CDR3 in DNA: TGTGCCAGCAGCCTCCATTACTCCTCGGGGGAGCAGTACTTC. Translating gives CASSLHYSSGEQYF.